These 11 T cell receptor beta chains were all obtained from the same sample, sequenced in a study of T cells in Graves' hyperthyroidism and ophthalmopathy. Amplification targeted TCR beta CDR3 regions from RNA transcripts. Carried out on the TCR CDR3, a first-round RT-PCR used the HTBI primer set. TCRdb used MiXCR to reprocess the multiplex PCR reads, holding one entry per CDR3 protein. The sample has around 380,000 distinct CDR3 sequences, 13% seen once. Material for sequencing was blood. These receptors originate from a man aged 25-40 years with Graves' hyperthyroidism that later progressed to Graves' ophthalmopathy.

This clonotype was seen at least ten times. The chain links TRBV27 to TRBJ1-4; TRBD1 matches at 7 bases. This CDR3 comprises 17 residues. Germline V gives CDR1 MNHEY, CDR2 SMNVEV (reference sequence). V shed 1 base and J 0 bases; nucleotides not matched to a gene: 5. The CDR3 DNA sequence: TGTGCCAGCAGTTTATTTAGGGGGCCGGCAACTAATGAAAAACTGTTTTTT. Its translation: CASSLFRGPATNEKLFF. Filled out from reference TRBV27 and TRBJ1-4, the complete variable domain reads EAQVTQNPRYLITVTGKKLTVTCSQNMNHEYMSWYRQDPGLGLRQIYYSMNVEVTDKGDVPEGYKVSRKEKRNFPLILESPSPNQTSLYFCASSLFRGPATNEKLFFGSGTQLSVL.

To note about this clonotype: It may be a read error: a sequence one base away is much more abundant. The chain recombines TRBV10-3 with TRBJ2-1; the match to TRBD2 covers 8 bases. This CDR3 spans 14 amino acids. Germline loops: CDR1 ENHRY, CDR2 SYGVKD. The V segment lost 4 bases and the J segment 8 bases; nucleotides outside the gene matches: 7. The CDR3 coding sequence is TGTGCCATCAGTGGGTTTAGCGGGAACGATGAGCAGTTCTTC. Its protein product is CAISGFSGNDEQFF.

This clonotype came up many times. V and J are TRBV3-1 and TRBJ2-5; perhaps TRBD2 as D (5 bases). This CDR3 region has 16 residues. Germline lookup yields CDR1 LGHDT and CDR2 YNNKEL (reference sequence). Trimming left V 1 base short and J 1 base short, with 13 bases between. The DNA of the CDR3 is TGTGCCAGCAGCCAAGTTAGCGTTCCCAGCCAAGAGACCCAGTACTTC. As protein: CASSQVSVPSQETQYF.

This clonotype came up many times. This chain joins TRBV7-9 and TRBJ1-2; D may be TRBD1 (6 bases). From germline, CDR1 is SEHNR and CDR2 FQNEAQ (reference sequence). V was clipped by 1 base and J by 8 bases, with 11 bases between them. This CDR3 has 13 amino acids. This CDR3 reads CASSLGTVEGYTF. CDR3 bases: TGTGCCAGCAGCTTAGGGACAGTTGAAGGCTACACCTTC.

This clonotype was picked up a small number of times. The chain is built from TRBV20-1 and TRBJ1-4; 8 positions agree with TRBD1. This CDR3 spans 14 amino acids. Trimming at V came to 4 bases and at J to 8 bases, leaving 9 bases not matched to a gene. Germline V CDR1 and CDR2: DFQATT, SNEGSKA (reference sequence). The CDR3 reads CSAIPDRVGEKLFF. In DNA, the CDR3 is TGCAGTGCTATCCCGGACAGGGTAGGAGAAAAACTGTTTTTT.

The V and J genes are TRBV12-3 or TRBV12-4 and TRBJ1-2; the D is unclear. V lost 3 bases to trimming and J lost 8 bases, with 13 bases between them. This CDR3 has 13 residues. CDR3 sequence (DNA): TGTGCCAGCAGTTTCGAGAGCCCGGGCGGCTACACCTTC. As protein: CASSFESPGGYTF.

The CDR3 protein is CASSQGSTGELFF. For the CDR3, the DNA is TGTGCCAGCAGCCAAGGGAGCACCGGGGAGCTGTTTTTT. The rearrangement uses TRBV3-1 and TRBJ2-2; D unclear. The ends were cut back, 1 base at V and 4 bases at J, with 4 bases in the middle. Germline V gives CDR1 LGHDT, CDR2 YNNKEL (reference sequence). The CDR3 spans 13 residues. The full variable domain, its missing parts supplied by reference TRBV3-1 and TRBJ2-2, is DTAVSQTPKYLVTQMGNDKSIKCEQNLGHDTMYWYKQDSKKFLKIMFSYNNKELIINETVPNRFSPKSPDKAHLNLHINSLELGDSAVYFCASSQGSTGELFFGEGSRLTVL.

In this sample, this clonotype turned up many times. This chain links TRBV2 with TRBJ2-1, with unresolved D. Germline V gene lookup returns CDR1 SNHLY and CDR2 FYNNEI. This CDR3 has 13 amino acids. V was trimmed by 2 bases and J by 9 bases, leaving 11 bases between them. CDR3 bases: TGTGCCAGCAGTGAACCTTCGGGTGGTGAGCAGTTCTTC. Protein: CASSEPSGGEQFF. Complete variable domain (other parts from reference TRBV2 and TRBJ2-1): EPEVTQTPSHQVTQMGQEVILRCVPISNHLYFYWYRQILGQKVEFLVSFYNNEISEKSEIFDDQFSVERPDGSNFTLKIRSTKLEDSAMYFCASSEPSGGEQFFGPGTRLTVL.

The chain uses TRBV27 and TRBJ1-5; D may be TRBD1 (6 bases). Germline CDR1 is MNHEY and CDR2 is SMNVEV (reference sequence). V was clipped by 1 base and J by 5 bases, with 9 bases between them. The length of the CDR3 is 14 residues. In DNA form, the CDR3 reads TGTGCCAGCAGTTTATTCCAGGGGCATCAGCCCCAGCATTTT. This codes for CASSLFQGHQPQHF.

This clonotype was seen repeatedly, ten times or more. The V call is TRBV6-1, the J call TRBJ1-5, with 10 bases that match TRBD1. The CDR3 has 15 amino acids. Germline V gene lookup returns CDR1 MNHNS and CDR2 SASEGT. After removal of 2 bases from V and 4 bases from J, the junction contained 2 bases not matched to a gene. CDR3 DNA sequence: TGTGCCAGCAGTGAATGGACAGGGGGGAATCAGCCCCAGCATTTT. This gives the protein CASSEWTGGNQPQHF.

The table lists this clonotype with a few counts. This CDR3 is CASSSGTFSYEQYF. The CDR3 nucleotides are TGCGCCAGCAGCTCCGGGACATTCTCCTACGAGCAGTACTTC. The genes are TRBV5-1 and TRBJ2-7, with D perhaps TRBD1 (6 bases). The V gene's germline CDR1 is SGHRS and CDR2 YFSETQ. The CDR3 extends over 14 amino acids. Trimming stripped 3 bases from V and 0 bases from J, with 10 bases between.